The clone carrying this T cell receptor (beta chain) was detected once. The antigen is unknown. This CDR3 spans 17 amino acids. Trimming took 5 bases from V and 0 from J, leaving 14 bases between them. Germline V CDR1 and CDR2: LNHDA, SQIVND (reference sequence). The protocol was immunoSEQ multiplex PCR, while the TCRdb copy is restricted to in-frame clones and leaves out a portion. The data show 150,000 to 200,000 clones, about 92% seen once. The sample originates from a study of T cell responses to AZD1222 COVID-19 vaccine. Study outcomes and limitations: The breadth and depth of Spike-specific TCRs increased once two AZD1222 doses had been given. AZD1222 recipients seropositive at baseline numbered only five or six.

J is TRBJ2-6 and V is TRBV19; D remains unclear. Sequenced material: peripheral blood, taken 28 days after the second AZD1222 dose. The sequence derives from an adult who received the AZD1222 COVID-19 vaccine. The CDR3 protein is CASSSTPLNSGANVLTF. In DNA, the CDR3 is TGTGCCAGTAGTTCCACCCCCCTGAACTCTGGGGCCAACGTCCTGACTTTC.